The rows below give T cell receptor beta chains drawn from one sample of a study of T cell repertoires in cytomegalovirus infection. Their antigens are not known. Each CDR3 protein gets one entry after TCRdb re-called the reads with MiXCR. Altogether roughly 990,000 distinct CDR3 sequences are present, around 29% being singletons, with the ten largest covering about 14%. The sequencing here drew on cultured CD8+ T cells from PBMCs, taken from culture after CMV antigen stimulation. These receptors were collected from a human donor in good health (CMV status not recorded). Some clones in this sample may be carry-over from other donors' samples. CDR3s include the opening cysteine and the closing phenylalanine or tryptophan. The order of the fields is clone size, D gene, V gene, J gene, CDR3 protein, CDR3 DNA. The D gene is left open where the match is weak. Rows may omit the clone size; those that give it use once, few, many or a size class.

size: few
D: TRBD1
V: TRBV6-5
J: TRBJ1-2
CDR3: CASSYFQGAKGYTF
DNA: TGTGCCAGCAGTTACTTTCAGGGGGCGAAGGGCTACACCTTC

size: few
D: NA
V: TRBV4-1
J: TRBJ1-5
CDR3: CASSQEWQVNQPQHF
DNA: TGCGCCAGCAGCCAAGAATGGCAGGTCAATCAGCCCCAGCATTTT

size: few
D: TRBD1
V: TRBV7-9
J: TRBJ1-2
CDR3: CASSLRTGGSYGYTF
DNA: TGTGCCAGCAGCTTAAGAACAGGGGGAAGCTATGGCTACACCTTC

size: many
D: TRBD2
V: TRBV7-6
J: TRBJ2-3
CDR3: CASSTGTSGDRRTDTQYF
DNA: TGTGCCAGCAGCACCGGGACTAGCGGGGACCGCCGCACAGATACGCAGTATTTT

size: NA
D: NA
V: TRBV27
J: TRBJ1-2
CDR3: CASSPYLDGIYGYTF
DNA: TGTGCCAGCAGTCCCTATTTGGACGGAATCTATGGCTACACCTTC

size: few
D: NA
V: TRBV7-9
J: TRBJ2-5
CDR3: CASRSGSMAQYF
DNA: TGTGCCAGCAGGTCGGGCTCCATGGCCCAGTACTTC

size: NA
D: NA
V: TRBV25-1
J: TRBJ1-1
CDR3: CASRPEGGNTEAFF
DNA: TGTGCCAGCAGACCGGAGGGCGGGAACACTGAAGCTTTCTTT

size: few
D: NA
V: TRBV5-4
J: TRBJ2-2
CDR3: CASSLEWGPETGELFF
DNA: TGTGCCAGCAGCTTGGAGTGGGGGCCGGAAACCGGGGAGCTGTTTTTT

size: NA
D: NA
V: TRBV28
J: TRBJ2-3
CDR3: CASSGINGRTDTQYF
DNA: TGTGCCAGCAGTGGTATTAACGGTCGCACAGATACGCAGTATTTT

size: many
D: NA
V: TRBV9
J: TRBJ1-2
CDR3: CASSVAVRSNYGYTF
DNA: TGTGCCAGCAGCGTAGCTGTTAGGAGTAACTATGGCTACACCTTC

size: NA
D: TRBD1
V: TRBV7-2
J: TRBJ2-1
CDR3: CASLEGAEQFF
DNA: TGTGCCAGCCTTGAGGGGGCCGAGCAGTTCTTC

size: NA
D: NA
V: TRBV4-3
J: TRBJ1-4
CDR3: CASSQDGGVDEKLFF
DNA: TGCGCCAGCAGCCAAGATGGAGGGGTAGATGAAAAACTGTTTTTT

size: few
D: NA
V: TRBV4-1
J: TRBJ2-3
CDR3: CASTLRWSRIADTQYF
DNA: TGCGCCAGCACCCTTCGTTGGAGTAGGATCGCTGATACGCAGTATTTT

size: NA
D: NA
V: TRBV27
J: TRBJ2-3
CDR3: CASSLSGQGTDTQYF
DNA: TGTGCCAGCAGTTTATCGGGGCAGGGCACAGATACGCAGTATTTT

size: NA
D: NA
V: TRBV12-3/TRBV12-4
J: TRBJ2-7
CDR3: CASSMGPFKDEQYF
DNA: TGTGCCAGCAGTATGGGACCGTTCAAGGACGAGCAGTACTTC

size: few
D: NA
V: TRBV9
J: TRBJ1-5
CDR3: CASSASGNFNQPQHF
DNA: TGTGCCAGCAGCGCCTCGGGCAACTTCAATCAGCCCCAGCATTTT

size: NA
D: NA
V: TRBV4-1
J: TRBJ1-1
CDR3: CASSQQPATEAFF
DNA: TGCGCCAGCAGCCAACAGCCGGCCACTGAAGCTTTCTTT

size: NA
D: NA
V: TRBV5-6
J: TRBJ2-3
CDR3: CASSLVGAQGTDTQYF
DNA: TGTGCCAGCAGCTTGGTGGGCGCTCAGGGCACAGATACGCAGTATTTT

size: NA
D: TRBD2
V: TRBV11-3
J: TRBJ2-1
CDR3: CASSLVIGRGGRNEQFF
DNA: TGTGCCAGCAGCTTAGTAATTGGGCGGGGGGGCCGTAATGAGCAGTTCTTC

size: NA
D: TRBD2
V: TRBV7-2
J: TRBJ2-1
CDR3: CASSWGTSGGYEQFF
DNA: TGTGCCAGCAGCTGGGGGACTAGCGGGGGGTATGAGCAGTTCTTC

size: many
D: TRBD1
V: TRBV7-7
J: TRBJ2-7
CDR3: CASSLIAGTGGEQYF
DNA: TGTGCTAGCAGCTTAATTGCCGGGACAGGGGGCGAGCAGTACTTC

size: NA
D: NA
V: TRBV4-1
J: TRBJ2-5
CDR3: CASSQGPGEETQYF
DNA: TGCGCCAGCAGCCAAGGTCCAGGGGAAGAGACCCAGTACTTC

size: few
D: NA
V: TRBV10-3
J: TRBJ2-1
CDR3: CAARGVDNEQFF
DNA: TGTGCCGCCAGAGGGGTTGACAATGAGCAGTTCTTC

size: NA
D: NA
V: TRBV19
J: TRBJ1-1
CDR3: CASSIDSRNTEAFF
DNA: TGTGCCAGTAGTATAGATAGCCGGAACACTGAAGCTTTCTTT